One and the same sample provided the 16 T cell receptor beta chains below, sequenced in a study of blood T cell repertoires in COVID-19. The data were produced by immunoSEQ multiplex PCR, yet TCRdb's version contains in-frame clones alone and is incomplete. Among around 150,000 clones listed, approximately 81% were seen once. Material: peripheral blood. Receptors originate from a man aged 40-55 years with acute or convalescent COVID-19.

The CDR3 is CASSLDRAYNEQFF. The CDR3 DNA follows: TGTGCCAGCAGCTTGGACAGGGCTTACAATGAGCAGTTCTTC. The chain joins TRBV5-4 to TRBJ2-1; a weak D match, TRBD1 (6 bases). Trimming cost V 0 bases and J 4 bases, with 8 bases left between them. Per the germline V gene, CDR1 is SGHNT and CDR2 is YYREEE (reference sequence). This CDR3 spans 14 amino acids.

V is TRBV2 and J is TRBJ2-3; perhaps TRBD1 as D (6 bases). V was clipped by 5 bases and J by 5 bases, with 17 bases between them. There are 15 residues in the CDR3. CDR1 and CDR2 (germline): SNHLY, FYNNEI. The CDR3 nucleotides are TGTGCCAGCAGTATGCAGGGGATTAGGGGAGATACGCAGTATTTT. Translation: CASSMQGIRGDTQYF.

The rearrangement uses TRBV6-6 and TRBJ2-5; tentative D call: TRBD1 (6 bases). Germline values: CDR1 MNHNY, CDR2 SVGAGI (reference sequence). The germline V and J ends were trimmed by 6 bases and 3 bases, with 8 bases remaining between them. The CDR3 length is 12 residues. CDR3 amino acids: CASRQGKETQYF. DNA of the CDR3: TGTGCCAGCAGACAGGGAAAAGAGACCCAGTACTTC.

The rearrangement joins TRBV28 to TRBJ1-2, with D hard to call. V lost 3 bases and J 6 bases, leaving 8 bases between the germline ends. The CDR3 consists of 12 residues. Germline CDR1 reads MDHEN; CDR2 reads SYDVKM. Here the CDR3 DNA reads TGTGCCAGCAGTTTTTACTTGAATGGCTACACCTTC. It specifies CASSFYLNGYTF.

This chain links TRBV6-5 with TRBJ2-2, with 9 bases aligning to TRBD1. After removal of 2 bases from V and 5 bases from J, the junction contained 0 bases not matched to a gene. Germline CDR1 reads MNHEY; CDR2 reads SVGAGI. The CDR3 is made up of 14 amino acids. CDR3 sequence (DNA): TGTGCCAGCAGTTACGGGACAGGGACCGGGGAGCTGTTTTTT. Its translation is CASSYGTGTGELFF.

This chain uses TRBV29-1 with TRBJ1-1; 8 bases are a match to TRBD1. J gave up 11 bases and V 0 bases, and 11 bases lay outside the gene matches. Germline V gene lookup returns CDR1 SQVTM and CDR2 ANQGSEA. CDR3 size: 14 residues. The CDR3 DNA reads TGCAGCGTTGAAGATCAACGGACAGGGCGAAGGGCTTTCTTT. Amino acids: CSVEDQRTGRRAFF.

This clone was observed a single time. The rearrangement uses TRBV6-5 and TRBJ1-4, with D unclear. Germline CDR1 is MNHEY and CDR2 is SVGAGI. Deletions cut 6 bases from V and 8 bases from J, with 10 bases between. The CDR3 consists of 12 residues. The CDR3, as DNA: TGTGCCAGCAGCCGGGGAAGAGAAAAACTGTTTTTT. The encoded protein is CASSRGREKLFF.

V gene TRBV3-1 (or the pseudogene TRBV3-2) combines with J gene TRBJ2-7; no reliable D call. This CDR3 region has 13 residues. Per the germline V gene, CDR1 is LGHDT and CDR2 is YNNKEL (reference sequence). The germline V and J ends were trimmed by 3 bases and 7 bases, with 13 bases remaining between them. The CDR3 spells CASSHTTATEQYF. CDR3 bases: TGTGCCAGCAGCCACACGACTGCCACAGAGCAGTACTTC.

This chain connects TRBV6-6 to TRBJ2-7; 9 bases are a match to TRBD1. J was trimmed by 1 base and V by 2 bases; bases with no gene match: 6. Germline V gene data show CDR1 as MNHNY and CDR2 as SVGAGI (reference sequence). CDR3 size: 16 residues. The CDR3 nucleotides read TGTGCCAGCAGTTACCCGACAGGGGGAATATCCTACGAGCAGTACTTC. It is translated as CASSYPTGGISYEQYF.

The V call is TRBV9, the J call TRBJ2-3; a weak D match, TRBD2 (6 bases). The CDR3 is made up of 17 amino acids. Trimming shortened V by 2 bases and J by 7 bases, and 23 bases separated the two germline ends. The germline CDR1 and CDR2 sequences are SGDLS and YYNGEE. The CDR3: CASSVWGVLSPTNTQYF. CDR3 sequence (DNA): TGTGCCAGCAGCGTTTGGGGGGTGCTTAGTCCCACTAATACGCAGTATTTT.

The CDR3 DNA is TGTGCCAGCAGTCCCTCGGGTTCCGGGGAGCTGTTTTTT. It encodes CASSPSGSGELFF. The V and J genes are TRBV12-3 or TRBV12-4 and TRBJ2-2; D is unclear. This CDR3 has 13 amino acids. The V end was cut by 5 bases, the J end by 6 bases, with 10 bases between.

The chain recombines TRBV6-5 with TRBJ2-3, with TRBD1 as a possible D gene (5 bases). The length of the CDR3 is 13 residues. Trimming stripped 5 bases from V and 2 bases from J, with 8 bases between. Germline V gives CDR1 MNHEY, CDR2 SVGAGI. CDR3 region: CASSRQFTDTQYF. The CDR3 DNA reads as TGTGCCAGCAGTCGACAGTTCACAGATACGCAGTATTTT.

This clone was recorded only once. This chain uses TRBV10-3 with TRBJ2-1, with 10 bases identical to TRBD2. The CDR3 is 15 amino acids. The V gene's germline CDR1 is ENHRY and CDR2 SYGVKD. Trimming at V came to 7 bases and at J to 0 bases, leaving 3 bases not matched to a gene. For the CDR3, the DNA is TGTGCCATCAATTTAGCGGGGGGCTCCTACAATGAGCAGTTCTTC. Protein: CAINLAGGSYNEQFF.

V and J are TRBV6-1 and TRBJ1-2; no definite D call. Trimming removed 3 bases at V and 4 bases at J, with 15 bases between. Germline CDR1 reads MNHNS; CDR2 reads SASEGT. CDR3 size: 15 residues. The CDR3 DNA reads as TGTGCCAGCAGTGATAACCCCTTAGGGAGCTATGGCTACACCTTC. This encodes CASSDNPLGSYGYTF.

The chain joins TRBV6-1 to TRBJ2-1, with no clear D. The V end was cut by 3 bases, the J end by 0 bases, with 9 bases between. The germline gives CDR1 MNHNS, CDR2 SASEGT. This CDR3 has 15 residues. This chain's CDR3 is CASSEARSSYNEQFF. DNA for the CDR3: TGTGCCAGCAGTGAGGCCAGAAGCTCCTACAATGAGCAGTTCTTC.

This clone turned up a few times. V gene TRBV27 combines with J gene TRBJ1-4; D remains unclear. The length of the CDR3 is 15 residues. Germline V gene data show CDR1 as MNHEY and CDR2 as SMNVEV (reference sequence). Trimming cost V 0 bases and J 5 bases, with 10 bases left between them. CDR3 amino acids: CASSLSGSQNEKLFF. CDR3 nucleotide sequence: TGTGCCAGCAGTTTATCGGGCAGCCAAAATGAAAAACTGTTTTTT.